Included here is one T cell receptor beta chain sequence, with context. Its antigen is unknown. These data come from a study of a mutant IDH1 vaccine in newly diagnosed glioma. Whole-study context: Weeks 1, 3, 5, 7, 11, 15, 19 and 23 were when patients received their eight vaccinations. Either 4-6 weeks after radiotherapy alone or alongside temozolomide, vaccination was begun. Those enrolled had earlier been treated with radiotherapy, temozolomide, or both, mostly both. Whole-study findings and limits: Variations in leading peripheral T cell clonotypes appeared to have no connection with pseudoprogression.

Clones were read by immunoSEQ multiplex PCR, and TCRdb kept only the in-frame ones, dropping some. The table shows some 26,000 clones, with around 84% occurring only once. Germline values: CDR1 LNHDA, CDR2 SQIVND (reference sequence). The CDR3 extends over 15 amino acids. J lost 3 bases, V lost 6 bases, and 10 bases had no gene match. Time point meaning: week 23, last vaccination. Each vaccine dose was 300 ug of mutant IDH1 20-mer peptide, with topical imiquimod. The J gene is TRBJ2-7, the V gene TRBV19, with 8 bases aligning to TRBD1. The sequencing used PBMCs, collected from a glioma patient whose treatment included an IDH1 peptide vaccine. This TCR came from a woman aged 25-40 years with glioma. This CDR3 reads CASRPGTGVVYEQYF. CDR3 in DNA: TGTGCCAGTAGGCCAGGGACAGGCGTTGTCTACGAGCAGTACTTC.